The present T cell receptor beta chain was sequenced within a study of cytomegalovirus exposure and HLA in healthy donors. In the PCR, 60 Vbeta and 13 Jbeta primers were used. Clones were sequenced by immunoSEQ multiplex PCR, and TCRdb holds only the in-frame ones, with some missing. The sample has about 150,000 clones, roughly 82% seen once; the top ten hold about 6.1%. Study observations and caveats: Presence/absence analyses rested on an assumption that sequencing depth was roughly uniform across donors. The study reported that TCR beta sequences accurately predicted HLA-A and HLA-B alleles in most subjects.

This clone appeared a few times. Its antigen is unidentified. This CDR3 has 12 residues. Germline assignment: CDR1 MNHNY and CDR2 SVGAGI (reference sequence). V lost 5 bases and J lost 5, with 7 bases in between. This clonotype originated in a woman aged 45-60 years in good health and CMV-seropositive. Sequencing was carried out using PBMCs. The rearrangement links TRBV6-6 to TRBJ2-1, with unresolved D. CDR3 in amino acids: CASSPTNNEQFF. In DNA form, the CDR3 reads TGTGCCAGCAGTCCCACTAACAATGAGCAGTTCTTC.